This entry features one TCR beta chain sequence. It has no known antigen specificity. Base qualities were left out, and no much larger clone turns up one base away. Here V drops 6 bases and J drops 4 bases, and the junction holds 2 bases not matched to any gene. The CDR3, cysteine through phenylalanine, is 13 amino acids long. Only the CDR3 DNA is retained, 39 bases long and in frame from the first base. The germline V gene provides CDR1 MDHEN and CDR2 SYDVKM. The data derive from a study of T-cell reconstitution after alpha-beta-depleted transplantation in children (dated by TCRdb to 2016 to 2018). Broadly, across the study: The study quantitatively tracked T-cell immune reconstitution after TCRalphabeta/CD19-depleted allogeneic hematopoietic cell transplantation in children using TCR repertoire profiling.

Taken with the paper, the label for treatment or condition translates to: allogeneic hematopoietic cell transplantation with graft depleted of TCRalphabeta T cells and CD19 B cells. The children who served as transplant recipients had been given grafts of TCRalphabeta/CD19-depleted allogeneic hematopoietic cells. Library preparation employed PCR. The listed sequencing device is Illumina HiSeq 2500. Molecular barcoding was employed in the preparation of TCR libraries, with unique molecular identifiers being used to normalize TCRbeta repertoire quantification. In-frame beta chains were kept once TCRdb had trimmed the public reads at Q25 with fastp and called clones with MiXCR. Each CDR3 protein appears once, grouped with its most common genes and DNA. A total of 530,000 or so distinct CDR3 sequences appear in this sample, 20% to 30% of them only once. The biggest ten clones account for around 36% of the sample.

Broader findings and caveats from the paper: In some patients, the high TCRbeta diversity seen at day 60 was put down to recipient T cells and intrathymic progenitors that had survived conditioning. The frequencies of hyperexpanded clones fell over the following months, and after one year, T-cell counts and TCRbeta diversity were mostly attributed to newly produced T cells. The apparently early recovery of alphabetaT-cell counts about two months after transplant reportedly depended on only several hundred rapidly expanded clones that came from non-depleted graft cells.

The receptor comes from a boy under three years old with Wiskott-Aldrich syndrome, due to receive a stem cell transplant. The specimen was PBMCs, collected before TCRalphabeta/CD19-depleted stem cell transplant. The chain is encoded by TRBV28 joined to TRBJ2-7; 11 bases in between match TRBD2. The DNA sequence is TGTGCCAGCAGATCTAGCGGGAGGTACGAGCAGTACTTC. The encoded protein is CASRSSGRYEQYF. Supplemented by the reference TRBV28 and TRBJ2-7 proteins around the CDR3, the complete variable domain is DVKVTQSSRYLVKRTGEKVFLECVQDMDHENMFWYRQDPGLGLRLIYFSYDVKMKEKGDIPEGYSVSREKKERFSLILESASTNQTSMYLCASRSSGRYEQYFGPGTRLTVT.